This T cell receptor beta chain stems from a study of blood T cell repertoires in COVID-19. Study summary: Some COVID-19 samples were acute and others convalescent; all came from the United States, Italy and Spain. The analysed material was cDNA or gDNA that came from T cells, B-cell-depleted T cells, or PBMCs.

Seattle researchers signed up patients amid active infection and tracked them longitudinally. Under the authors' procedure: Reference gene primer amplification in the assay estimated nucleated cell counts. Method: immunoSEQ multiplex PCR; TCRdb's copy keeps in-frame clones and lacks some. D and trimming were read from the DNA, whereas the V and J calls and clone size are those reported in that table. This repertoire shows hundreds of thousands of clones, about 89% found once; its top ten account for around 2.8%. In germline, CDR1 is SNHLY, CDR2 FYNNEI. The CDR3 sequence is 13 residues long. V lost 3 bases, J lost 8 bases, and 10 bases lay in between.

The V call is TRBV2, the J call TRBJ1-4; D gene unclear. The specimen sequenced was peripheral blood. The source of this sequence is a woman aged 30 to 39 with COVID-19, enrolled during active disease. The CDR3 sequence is CASSDTGIEKLFF. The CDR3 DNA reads TGTGCCAGCAGTGACACGGGGATCGAAAAACTGTTTTTT.